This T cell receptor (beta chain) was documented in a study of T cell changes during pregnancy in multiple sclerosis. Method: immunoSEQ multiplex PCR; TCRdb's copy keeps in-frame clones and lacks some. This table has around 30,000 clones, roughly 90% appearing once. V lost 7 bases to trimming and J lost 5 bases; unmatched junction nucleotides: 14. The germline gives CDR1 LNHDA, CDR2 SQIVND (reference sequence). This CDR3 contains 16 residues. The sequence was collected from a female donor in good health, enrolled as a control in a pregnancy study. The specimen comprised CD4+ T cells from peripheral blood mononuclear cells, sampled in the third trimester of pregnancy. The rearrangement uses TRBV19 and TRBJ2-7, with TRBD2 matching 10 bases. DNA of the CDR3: TGTGCCAGTACCCATGCCGCTAGCGGGAGCTTTGACGAGCAGTACTTC. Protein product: CASTHAASGSFDEQYF.